This T cell receptor beta chain was identified in a study of CD8+ T cells in alopecia areata. Study details: Spontaneously alopecic C3H/HeJ graft donors, about 6-13 months old, gave skin to roughly 6-10-week-old female C3H/HeJ mice.

There are 13 residues in the CDR3. The germline CDR1 and CDR2 sequences are MNHDT and YYDKIL. V lost 3 bases and J lost 3, with 6 bases in between. Whole-study findings and limits: Higher clonality was seen in lesional scalp than in normal scalp, especially in alopecia totalis/universalis.

After pooling, cutaneous lymph node cells were sorted with CD4, CD8alpha, NKG2D, NKG2ACE and other markers. It was cDNA, reverse transcribed from extracted RNA, that served as the sequencing template. TCRdb's copy holds only in-frame clones and misses some; the assay was immunoSEQ multiplex PCR. Recorded here are around 290,000 clones, none singletons. On this clone: Antigen: not known. Germline and genes: mouse. The read is 4 residues too short to cover the CDR3 end, so that end is filled in from the germline J gene. Other nucleotide sequences from this sample produce the same CDR3.

The chain has TRBV17 and TRBJ2-1; D might be TRBD2 (5 bases). The TCR originated in a C3H/HeJ mouse with alopecia areata. The strain's MHC haplotype is H2-k. The sample was CD4+ T cells sorted from a lymph node. The covered CDR3 bases are TGTGCTAGCAGTAGTGGGGTCTATGCT. It translates to CASSSGVYA. The CDR3, in full, reads CASSSGVYAEQFF.